The rows below give T cell receptor beta chains drawn from one sample of a study of neurological immune-mediated disorders. TCRdb recomputed calls from the 5' RACE reads with MiXCR, one row per CDR3 protein. The repertoire holds about 55,000 distinct CDR3 sequences, with just under 4% as singletons. Sequencing used CD4+ T cells from blood. These receptors originate from a woman aged 40 to 50 with multiple sclerosis. CDR3s include the opening cysteine and the closing phenylalanine or tryptophan. D genes are given only for firm matches. The size field is filled for only some rows; it gives once, few, many or a size class.

J gene: TRBJ2-7; D gene: -; clone size: many; V gene: TRBV11-2; CDR3 DNA: TGTGCCAGCAGCCCTTGGACGAGACCCTACGAGCAGTACTTC; CDR3 protein: CASSPWTRPYEQYF
J gene: TRBJ2-1; D gene: -; clone size: many; V gene: TRBV6-4; CDR3 DNA: TGTGCCAGCAGTCAAGGGGCCCACTCCTACAATGAGCAGTTCTTC; CDR3 protein: CASSQGAHSYNEQFF
J gene: TRBJ2-3; D gene: -; clone size: few; V gene: TRBV6-5; CDR3 DNA: TGTGCCAGCAGTTGGTTGGGCGGCGGGACAGATACGCAGTATTTT; CDR3 protein: CASSWLGGGTDTQYF
J gene: TRBJ1-1; D gene: -; clone size: many; V gene: TRBV6-5; CDR3 DNA: TGTGCCAGCATTTCGGGGGGGAGGACTGAAGCTTTCTTT; CDR3 protein: CASISGGRTEAFF
J gene: TRBJ1-6; D gene: -; clone size: -; V gene: TRBV9; CDR3 DNA: TGTGCCAGCAGCGTGGTCTTACTGTGGGGTAATTCACCCCTCCACTTT; CDR3 protein: CASSVVLLWGNSPLHF
J gene: TRBJ1-1; D gene: -; clone size: many; V gene: TRBV9; CDR3 DNA: TGTGCCAGCAGCCTACAGGGCCAGGGGAGAGAAGCTTTCTTT; CDR3 protein: CASSLQGQGREAFF
J gene: TRBJ1-4; D gene: TRBD1; clone size: many; V gene: TRBV10-1; CDR3 DNA: TGCGCCAGCAGTGAGTCGACAGGGGGAAAACTGTTTTTT; CDR3 protein: CASSESTGGKLFF
J gene: TRBJ1-2; D gene: TRBD1; clone size: many; V gene: TRBV5-6; CDR3 DNA: TGTGCCAGCAGCTCGCGCCGGGACAGGGCCTATGGCTACACCTTC; CDR3 protein: CASSSRRDRAYGYTF
J gene: TRBJ1-3; D gene: -; clone size: many; V gene: TRBV3-1; CDR3 DNA: TGTGCCAGCAGCTTAGGCGGGTCTACCTCTGGAAACACCATATATTTT; CDR3 protein: CASSLGGSTSGNTIYF
J gene: TRBJ2-1; D gene: -; clone size: many; V gene: TRBV20-1; CDR3 DNA: TGCAGTGCTAGCCAAGACCCCTCTGGAGAGCAGTTCTTC; CDR3 protein: CSASQDPSGEQFF
J gene: TRBJ2-3; D gene: -; clone size: many; V gene: TRBV13; CDR3 DNA: TGTGCCAGCAGCTTCGGGGACAGCACAGATACGCAGTATTTT; CDR3 protein: CASSFGDSTDTQYF
J gene: TRBJ2-5; D gene: TRBD2; clone size: many; V gene: TRBV4-1; CDR3 DNA: TGCGCCAGCGCCGAGACTAGCGGGGGGGCCTGGGAGACCCAGTACTTC; CDR3 protein: CASAETSGGAWETQYF
J gene: TRBJ1-2; D gene: -; clone size: many; V gene: TRBV6-5; CDR3 DNA: TGTGCCAGCGGGGACCAGGGCGCTAACTATGGCTACACCTTC; CDR3 protein: CASGDQGANYGYTF
J gene: TRBJ1-1; D gene: -; clone size: many; V gene: TRBV7-6; CDR3 DNA: TGTGCCAGCAGCTTAGCGCTATGGGGGCGCGGGCACAACACTGAAGCTTTCTTT; CDR3 protein: CASSLALWGRGHNTEAFF
J gene: TRBJ2-3; D gene: -; clone size: many; V gene: TRBV7-8; CDR3 DNA: TGTGCCAGCAGCTGGGGGGCCCCTAGCACAGATACGCAGTATTTT; CDR3 protein: CASSWGAPSTDTQYF
J gene: TRBJ2-3; D gene: -; clone size: few; V gene: TRBV20-1; CDR3 DNA: TGCAGTGCTCTCCCCTCGAACACAGATACGCAGTATTTT; CDR3 protein: CSALPSNTDTQYF
J gene: TRBJ2-1; D gene: TRBD2; clone size: many; V gene: TRBV20-1; CDR3 DNA: TGCAGTGCCACCCCCCTAGCGGGGGCTTACAATGAGCAGTTCTTC; CDR3 protein: CSATPLAGAYNEQFF
J gene: TRBJ1-3; D gene: -; clone size: many; V gene: TRBV9; CDR3 DNA: TGTGCCAGCAGCGTAGGTCCCTCTGGAAACACCATATATTTT; CDR3 protein: CASSVGPSGNTIYF
J gene: TRBJ2-2; D gene: TRBD1; clone size: many; V gene: TRBV11-2; CDR3 DNA: TGTGCCAGCAGCCCTCTGGGACAGAAGAACACCGGGGAGCTGTTTTTT; CDR3 protein: CASSPLGQKNTGELFF
J gene: TRBJ2-7; D gene: -; clone size: many; V gene: TRBV18; CDR3 DNA: TGTGCCAGCTCACCACCGATAGGAATAAACTACGAGCAGTACTTC; CDR3 protein: CASSPPIGINYEQYF
J gene: TRBJ2-1; D gene: TRBD1; clone size: many; V gene: TRBV6-5; CDR3 DNA: TGTGCCAGCAGTCCTCGACAGGGGGCCTACAATGAGCAGTTCTTC; CDR3 protein: CASSPRQGAYNEQFF
J gene: TRBJ2-7; D gene: TRBD1; clone size: many; V gene: TRBV20-1; CDR3 DNA: TGCAGTGCTAGAGACAACATCGGACAGGGGCTTTTCTACGAGCAGTACTTC; CDR3 protein: CSARDNIGQGLFYEQYF
J gene: TRBJ1-1; D gene: -; clone size: many; V gene: TRBV5-1; CDR3 DNA: TGCGCCAGCAGCCCTTACAGGGTTGGAGACACTGAAGCTTTCTTT; CDR3 protein: CASSPYRVGDTEAFF
J gene: TRBJ1-1; D gene: -; clone size: many; V gene: TRBV29-1; CDR3 DNA: TGCAGCGTTGAAAGGGACAAGAACACTGAAGCTTTCTTT; CDR3 protein: CSVERDKNTEAFF
J gene: TRBJ1-2; D gene: -; clone size: many; V gene: TRBV5-1; CDR3 DNA: TGCGCCAGCAGCTTGGCGGGACAAGCCGACTATGGCTACACCTTC; CDR3 protein: CASSLAGQADYGYTF
J gene: TRBJ1-3; D gene: -; clone size: many; V gene: TRBV20-1; CDR3 DNA: TGCAGTGCTAGCGCTCAAGACGGCTCTGGAAACACCATATATTTT; CDR3 protein: CSASAQDGSGNTIYF
J gene: TRBJ1-1; D gene: -; clone size: many; V gene: TRBV20-1; CDR3 DNA: TGCAGTGCTAGAGGCTGGGGAAAGAATACTGAAGCTTTCTTT; CDR3 protein: CSARGWGKNTEAFF
J gene: TRBJ2-3; D gene: TRBD2; clone size: many; V gene: TRBV10-3; CDR3 DNA: TGTGCCATCAGTGAGGGTAGCGGGGGGGCTCGTGGCACAGATACGCAGTATTTT; CDR3 protein: CAISEGSGGARGTDTQYF
J gene: TRBJ2-7; D gene: -; clone size: many; V gene: TRBV25-1; CDR3 DNA: TGTGCCAGCAGTGAATCGGGCTCCTACGAGCAGTACTTC; CDR3 protein: CASSESGSYEQYF
J gene: TRBJ2-2; D gene: TRBD2; clone size: many; V gene: TRBV4-1; CDR3 DNA: TGCGCCAGCAGCCAAGAGGCTTCAAGCGGGGGGAAAGACGGGGAGCTGTTTTTT; CDR3 protein: CASSQEASSGGKDGELFF
J gene: TRBJ1-1; D gene: -; clone size: many; V gene: TRBV5-1; CDR3 DNA: TGCGCCAGCAGCAGCCGCGCCACTGAAGCTTTCTTT; CDR3 protein: CASSSRATEAFF
J gene: TRBJ2-5; D gene: -; clone size: many; V gene: TRBV5-1; CDR3 DNA: TGCGCCAGCAGCTCCCTGGGGGGCAATCTACCACAAGAGACCCAGTACTTC; CDR3 protein: CASSSLGGNLPQETQYF
J gene: TRBJ1-1; D gene: -; clone size: many; V gene: TRBV5-1; CDR3 DNA: TGCGCCAGCAGCTTGGTGGCCGACGTCCCGTTCTTT; CDR3 protein: CASSLVADVPFF
J gene: TRBJ1-2; D gene: -; clone size: many; V gene: TRBV10-3; CDR3 DNA: TGTGCCATCAGTGTTTCCGGGACGGGCTACACCTTC; CDR3 protein: CAISVSGTGYTF
J gene: TRBJ1-2; D gene: TRBD1; clone size: many; V gene: TRBV5-1; CDR3 DNA: TGCGCCAGCAGAGGGGACAGTAACTATGGCTACACCTTC; CDR3 protein: CASRGDSNYGYTF
J gene: TRBJ2-1; D gene: -; clone size: many; V gene: TRBV5-1; CDR3 DNA: TGCGCCAGCAGCTTACAGGGGACTGTAACGGGCAATGAGCAGTTCTTC; CDR3 protein: CASSLQGTVTGNEQFF
J gene: TRBJ1-4; D gene: -; clone size: many; V gene: TRBV5-6; CDR3 DNA: TGTGCCAGCAGCCTGCAGAGGAGGAATAATGAAAAACTGTTTTTT; CDR3 protein: CASSLQRRNNEKLFF
J gene: TRBJ1-2; D gene: -; clone size: many; V gene: TRBV3-1; CDR3 DNA: TGTGCCAGCAGCCAAGGCCCAGACGGAGGCTACACCTTC; CDR3 protein: CASSQGPDGGYTF
J gene: TRBJ1-6; D gene: -; clone size: many; V gene: TRBV9; CDR3 DNA: TGTGCCAGCAGCGTAGCAGGGACCCGCTCCTATAATTCACCCCTCCACTTT; CDR3 protein: CASSVAGTRSYNSPLHF
J gene: TRBJ1-5; D gene: -; clone size: -; V gene: TRBV6-6; CDR3 DNA: TGTGCTAGCAGCCTTAGCAGGGCCAGTAATCAGTCCCAGCATTTT; CDR3 protein: CASSLSRASNQSQHF
J gene: TRBJ2-7; D gene: -; clone size: many; V gene: TRBV7-2; CDR3 DNA: TGTGCCAGCAGCTCGAGGGTAGTTTACGAGCAGTACTTC; CDR3 protein: CASSSRVVYEQYF
J gene: TRBJ1-1; D gene: -; clone size: many; V gene: TRBV12-3/TRBV12-4; CDR3 DNA: TGTGCCAGCAGTTTATCCCGGGGGATCAATGGGGCTTTCTTT; CDR3 protein: CASSLSRGINGAFF
J gene: TRBJ2-3; D gene: -; clone size: many; V gene: TRBV4-1; CDR3 DNA: TGCGCCAGCAGCCACCCGGCTCAACTAGATACGCAGTATTTT; CDR3 protein: CASSHPAQLDTQYF
J gene: TRBJ2-6; D gene: -; clone size: many; V gene: TRBV10-3; CDR3 DNA: TGTGCCATCAGTGAACAGGGCACTGGGGCCAACGTCCTGACTTTC; CDR3 protein: CAISEQGTGANVLTF
J gene: TRBJ2-3; D gene: TRBD2; clone size: -; V gene: TRBV29-1; CDR3 DNA: TGCAGCGTTGAAAGGGAGGGGCCGGGCACAGATACGCAGTATTTT; CDR3 protein: CSVEREGPGTDTQYF
J gene: TRBJ1-2; D gene: -; clone size: many; V gene: TRBV5-1; CDR3 DNA: TGCGCCAGCAGCCGGCGGAGGGGGTCGGACTATGGCTACACCTTC; CDR3 protein: CASSRRRGSDYGYTF